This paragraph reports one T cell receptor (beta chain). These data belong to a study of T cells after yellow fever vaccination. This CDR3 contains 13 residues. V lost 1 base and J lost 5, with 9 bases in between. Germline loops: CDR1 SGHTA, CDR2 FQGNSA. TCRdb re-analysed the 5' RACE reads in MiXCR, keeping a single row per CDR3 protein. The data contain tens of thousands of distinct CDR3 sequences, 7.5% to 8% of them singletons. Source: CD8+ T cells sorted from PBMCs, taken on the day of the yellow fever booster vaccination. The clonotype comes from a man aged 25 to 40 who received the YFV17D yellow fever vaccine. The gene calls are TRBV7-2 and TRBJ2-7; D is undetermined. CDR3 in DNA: TGTGCCAGCAGCTTAGGGCTTTTCAACGAGCAGTACTTC. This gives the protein CASSLGLFNEQYF.